This is a list of T cell receptor beta chains from one sample in a study of regulatory T cells in long-lasting Graves disease. MiXCR, run by TCRdb on the multiplex PCR reads, gives a single entry per CDR3 protein. The table lists 550,000 to 600,000 distinct CDR3 sequences, about 16% of them singletons, with around 12% in the top ten. The sample was also reused in another study, on T cells in Graves' hyperthyroidism and ophthalmopathy.

Here the sequenced sample was peripheral blood mononuclear cells (PBMCs), taken at new diagnosis, from a patient treated with antithyroid drugs. The receptors were sampled from a man between 18 and 29 years old with Graves disease. Each CDR3 is given with its conserved first and last residue. Each record gives: clone size, V gene, CDR3 length, CDR3 protein. Size values are once, few and many counts, or a class for expanded clones, and some rows have none.

abundance: many
v_gene: TRBV2
len: 14
CDR3aa: CASSYDLGYNEQFF

abundance: -
v_gene: TRBV7-6
len: 11
CDR3aa: CASSLDRELLF

abundance: many
v_gene: TRBV5-1
len: 15
CDR3aa: CASSRSLGRTDTQYF

abundance: many
v_gene: TRBV27
len: 13
CDR3aa: CASSFTSSYEQYF

abundance: many
v_gene: TRBV3-1
len: 12
CDR3aa: CASSRGTDTQYF

abundance: many
v_gene: TRBV5-1
len: 15
CDR3aa: CASSWNGGMNTEAFF

abundance: -
v_gene: TRBV10-3
len: 13
CDR3aa: CAISDGIQETQYF

abundance: many
v_gene: TRBV7-9
len: 14
CDR3aa: CASNLAGMTYEQYF

abundance: -
v_gene: TRBV10-3
len: 13
CDR3aa: CAIRGEGTDTQYF

abundance: few
v_gene: TRBV20-1
len: 16
CDR3aa: CSARGSYRGRDQPQHF